This T cell receptor beta chain was documented in a study of regulatory and conventional T cells in RAG deficiency. This clone was seen a single time. Antigen unknown. V lost 6 bases to trimming and J lost 5 bases, with 16 bases between them. This CDR3 comprises 14 residues. CDR1 is MGHRA and CDR2 is YSYEKL in the germline V gene. Study findings and constraints: Shannon entropy was markedly lower and Simpson indices higher in RAG-deficient patients than control T-cell subsets. In Omenn syndrome, Treg and Tconv repertoires overlapped >85%. Compared with controls, unique Treg TCR beta sequences dropped about 100-fold in Omenn syndrome and CID/AS.

Conventional CD4+ T cells were sorted from blood as CD25-low CD127-high cells. The table came from immunoSEQ multiplex PCR; TCRdb's copy has only in-frame clones and leaves some out. Of some 20,000 clones in the sample, roughly 93% were seen once. The same sample was also used in a study of regulatory T cells. That publication notes: The primer mix had 52 TRBV and 13 TRBJ primers.

The V call is TRBV4-1, the J call TRBJ1-1; D gene unclear. The receptor's source is a human donor in good health. The sequenced sample was CD4+ T cells sorted from blood. CDR3 amino acids: CASRNPAGGTEAFF. In DNA form, the CDR3 reads TGCGCCAGCAGGAACCCCGCGGGAGGGACTGAAGCTTTCTTT.